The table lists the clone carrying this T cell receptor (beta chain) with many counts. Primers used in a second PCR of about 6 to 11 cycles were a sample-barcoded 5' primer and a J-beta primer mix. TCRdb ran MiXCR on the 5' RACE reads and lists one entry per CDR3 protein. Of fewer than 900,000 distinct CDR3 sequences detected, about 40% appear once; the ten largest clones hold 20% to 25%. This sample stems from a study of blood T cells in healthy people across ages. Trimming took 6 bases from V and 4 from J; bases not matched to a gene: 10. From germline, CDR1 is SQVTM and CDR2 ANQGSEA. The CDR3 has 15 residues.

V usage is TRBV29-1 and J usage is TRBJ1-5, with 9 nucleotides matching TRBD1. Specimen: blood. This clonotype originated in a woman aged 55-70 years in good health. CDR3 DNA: TGCAGCGTGGCCGGTTCGGGACAGGGAAATCAGCCCCAGCATTTT. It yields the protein CSVAGSGQGNQPQHF.